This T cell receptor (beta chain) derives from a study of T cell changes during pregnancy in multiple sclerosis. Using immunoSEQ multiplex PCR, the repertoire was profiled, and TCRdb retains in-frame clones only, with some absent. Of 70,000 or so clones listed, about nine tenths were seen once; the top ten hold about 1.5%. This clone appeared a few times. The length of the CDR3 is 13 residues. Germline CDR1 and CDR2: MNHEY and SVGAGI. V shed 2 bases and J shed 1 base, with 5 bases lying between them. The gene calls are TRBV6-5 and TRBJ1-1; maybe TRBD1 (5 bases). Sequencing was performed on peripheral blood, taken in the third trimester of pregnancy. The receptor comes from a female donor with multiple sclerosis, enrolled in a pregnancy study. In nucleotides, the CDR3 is TGTGCCAGCAGTTACAGGGGGAACACTGAAGCTTTCTTT. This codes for CASSYRGNTEAFF.